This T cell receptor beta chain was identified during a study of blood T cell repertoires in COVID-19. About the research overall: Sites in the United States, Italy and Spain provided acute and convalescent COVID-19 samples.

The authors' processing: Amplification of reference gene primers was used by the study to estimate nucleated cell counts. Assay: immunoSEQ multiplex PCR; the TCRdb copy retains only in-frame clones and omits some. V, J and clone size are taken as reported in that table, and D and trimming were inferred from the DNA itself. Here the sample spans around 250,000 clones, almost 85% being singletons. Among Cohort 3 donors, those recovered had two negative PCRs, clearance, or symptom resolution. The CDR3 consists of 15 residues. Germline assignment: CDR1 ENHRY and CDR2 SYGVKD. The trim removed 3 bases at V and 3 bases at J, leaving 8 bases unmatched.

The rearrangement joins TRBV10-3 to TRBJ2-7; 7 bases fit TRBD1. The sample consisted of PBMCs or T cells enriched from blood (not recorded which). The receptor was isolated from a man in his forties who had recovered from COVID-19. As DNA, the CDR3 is TGTGCCATCAGTGATCTCCGACAGGGAAACTACGAGCAGTACTTC. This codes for CAISDLRQGNYEQYF.